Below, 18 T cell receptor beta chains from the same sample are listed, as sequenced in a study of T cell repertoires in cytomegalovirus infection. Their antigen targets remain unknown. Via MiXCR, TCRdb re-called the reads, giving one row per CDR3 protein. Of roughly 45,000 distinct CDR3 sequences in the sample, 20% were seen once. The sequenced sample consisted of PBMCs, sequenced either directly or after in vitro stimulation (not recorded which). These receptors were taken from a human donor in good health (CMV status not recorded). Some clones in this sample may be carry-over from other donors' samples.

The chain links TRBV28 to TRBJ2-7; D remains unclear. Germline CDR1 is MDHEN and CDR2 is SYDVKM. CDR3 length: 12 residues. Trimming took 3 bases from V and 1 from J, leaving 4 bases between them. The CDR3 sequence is CASSLVSYEQYF. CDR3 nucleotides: TGTGCCAGCAGTTTGGTTTCCTACGAGCAGTACTTC.

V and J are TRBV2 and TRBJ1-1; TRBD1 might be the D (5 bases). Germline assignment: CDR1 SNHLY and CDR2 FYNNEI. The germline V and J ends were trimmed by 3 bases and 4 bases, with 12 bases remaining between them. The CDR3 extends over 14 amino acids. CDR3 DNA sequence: TGTGCCAGCAGTGATGGGGGGGTCTCCACTGAAGCTTTCTTT. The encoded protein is CASSDGGVSTEAFF.

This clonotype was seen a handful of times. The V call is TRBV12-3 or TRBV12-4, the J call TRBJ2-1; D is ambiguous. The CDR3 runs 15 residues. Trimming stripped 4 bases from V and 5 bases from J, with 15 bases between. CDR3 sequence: CASSSSWPGNNEQFF. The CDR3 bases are TGTGCCAGCAGTTCCTCTTGGCCCGGCAACAATGAGCAGTTCTTC.

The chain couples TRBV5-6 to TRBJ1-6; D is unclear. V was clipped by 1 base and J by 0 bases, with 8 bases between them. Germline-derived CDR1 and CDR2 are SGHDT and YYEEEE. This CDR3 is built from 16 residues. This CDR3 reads CASSLLSRSYNSPLHF. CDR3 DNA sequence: TGTGCCAGCAGCTTGCTTAGTCGCTCCTATAATTCACCCCTCCACTTT.

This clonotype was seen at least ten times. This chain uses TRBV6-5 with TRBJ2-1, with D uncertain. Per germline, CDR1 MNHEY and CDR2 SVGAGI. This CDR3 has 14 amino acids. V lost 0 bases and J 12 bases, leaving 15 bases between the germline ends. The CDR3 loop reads CASSYSNPPSWQFF. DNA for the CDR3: TGTGCCAGCAGTTACTCGAACCCCCCCAGCTGGCAGTTCTTC.

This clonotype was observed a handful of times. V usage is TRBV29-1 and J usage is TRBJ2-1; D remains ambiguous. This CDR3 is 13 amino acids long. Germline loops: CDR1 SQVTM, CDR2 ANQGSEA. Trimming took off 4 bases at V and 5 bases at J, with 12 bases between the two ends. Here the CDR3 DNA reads TGCAGCGTTGGTTGGCAAGGAGACAATGAGCAGTTCTTC. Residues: CSVGWQGDNEQFF.

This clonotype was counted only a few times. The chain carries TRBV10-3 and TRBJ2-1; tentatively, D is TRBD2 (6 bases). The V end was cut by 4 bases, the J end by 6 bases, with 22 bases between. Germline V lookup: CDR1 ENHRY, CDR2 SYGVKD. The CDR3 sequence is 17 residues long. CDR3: CAISVRKETRSINEQFF. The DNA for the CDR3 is TGTGCCATCAGTGTTCGAAAAGAGACTAGGTCGATCAATGAGCAGTTCTTC.

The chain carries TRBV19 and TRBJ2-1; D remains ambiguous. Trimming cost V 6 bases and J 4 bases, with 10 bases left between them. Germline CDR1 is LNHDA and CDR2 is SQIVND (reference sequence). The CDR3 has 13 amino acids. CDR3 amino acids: CASSGTWYNEQFF. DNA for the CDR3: TGTGCCAGTAGCGGCACATGGTACAATGAGCAGTTCTTC.

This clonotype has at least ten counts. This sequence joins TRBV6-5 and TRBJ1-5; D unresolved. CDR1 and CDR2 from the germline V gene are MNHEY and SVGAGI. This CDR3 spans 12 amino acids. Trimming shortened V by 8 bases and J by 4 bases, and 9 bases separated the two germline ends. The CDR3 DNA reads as TGTGCCAGCGGCAGATATAATCAGCCCCAGCATTTT. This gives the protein CASGRYNQPQHF.

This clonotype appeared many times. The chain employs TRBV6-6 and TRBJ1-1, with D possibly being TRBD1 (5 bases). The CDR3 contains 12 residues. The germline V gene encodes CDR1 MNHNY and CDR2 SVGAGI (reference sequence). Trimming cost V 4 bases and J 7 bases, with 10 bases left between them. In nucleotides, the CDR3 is TGTGCCAGCAGTTTCCCGGGGGGTGAAGCTTTCTTT. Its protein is CASSFPGGEAFF.

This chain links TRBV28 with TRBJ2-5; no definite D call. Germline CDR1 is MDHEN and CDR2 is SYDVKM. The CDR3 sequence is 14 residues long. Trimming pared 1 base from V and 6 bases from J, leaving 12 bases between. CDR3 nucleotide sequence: TGTGCCAGCAGTTTATTTGCCGATAGCAAGACCCAGTACTTC. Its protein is CASSLFADSKTQYF. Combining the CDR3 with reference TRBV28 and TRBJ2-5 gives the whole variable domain DVKVTQSSRYLVKRTGEKVFLECVQDMDHENMFWYRQDPGLGLRLIYFSYDVKMKEKGDIPEGYSVSREKKERFSLILESASTNQTSMYLCASSLFADSKTQYFGPGTRLLVL.

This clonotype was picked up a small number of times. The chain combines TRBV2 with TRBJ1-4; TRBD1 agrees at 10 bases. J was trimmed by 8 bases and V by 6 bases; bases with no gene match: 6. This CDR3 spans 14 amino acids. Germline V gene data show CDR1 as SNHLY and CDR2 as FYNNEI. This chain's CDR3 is CASSRDRGKEKLFF. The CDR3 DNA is TGTGCCAGCAGCCGGGACAGGGGAAAAGAAAAACTGTTTTTT.

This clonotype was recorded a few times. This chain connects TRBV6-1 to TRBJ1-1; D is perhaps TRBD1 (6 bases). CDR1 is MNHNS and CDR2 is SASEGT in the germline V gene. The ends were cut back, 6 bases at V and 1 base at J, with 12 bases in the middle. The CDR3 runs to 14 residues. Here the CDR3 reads CASRARGQNTEAFF. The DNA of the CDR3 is TGTGCCAGCAGAGCACGGGGGCAGAACACTGAAGCTTTCTTT.

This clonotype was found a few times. CDR3 DNA sequence: TGTGCCAGCAGCCCCGAGTATGGACTAGCGGGAGGAGAGACCCAGTACTTC. Encoded protein: CASSPEYGLAGGETQYF. This sequence joins TRBV5-4 and TRBJ2-5; 14 bases line up with TRBD2. The CDR3 spans 17 residues. Germline V gene lookup returns CDR1 SGHNT and CDR2 YYREEE (reference sequence). V trimming: 4 bases; J trimming: 4 bases; junction bases outside the gene matches: 9.

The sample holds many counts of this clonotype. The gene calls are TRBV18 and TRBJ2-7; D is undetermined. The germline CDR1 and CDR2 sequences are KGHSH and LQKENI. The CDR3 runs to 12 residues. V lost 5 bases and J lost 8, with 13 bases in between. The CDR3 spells CASSVEQNKQYF. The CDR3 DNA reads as TGTGCCAGCTCAGTAGAGCAGAATAAGCAGTACTTC. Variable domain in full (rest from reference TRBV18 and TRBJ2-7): NAGVMQNPRHLVRRRGQEARLRCSPMKGHSHVYWYRQLPEEGLKFMVYLQKENIIDESGMPKERFSAEFPKEGPSILRIQQVVRGDSAAYFCASSVEQNKQYFGPGTRLTVT.

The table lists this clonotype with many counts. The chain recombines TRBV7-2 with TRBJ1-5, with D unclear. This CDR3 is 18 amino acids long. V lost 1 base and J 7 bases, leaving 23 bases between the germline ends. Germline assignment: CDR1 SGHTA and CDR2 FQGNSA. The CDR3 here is CASSLEPPAAAGYQPQHF. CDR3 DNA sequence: TGTGCCAGCAGCTTAGAGCCCCCCGCGGCAGCCGGATACCAGCCCCAGCATTTT.

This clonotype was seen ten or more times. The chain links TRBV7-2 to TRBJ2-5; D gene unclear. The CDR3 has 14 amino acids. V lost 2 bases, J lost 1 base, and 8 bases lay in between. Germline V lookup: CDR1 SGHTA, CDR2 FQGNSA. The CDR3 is CASSLKPPQETQYF. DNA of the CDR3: TGTGCCAGCAGCTTAAAGCCCCCCCAAGAGACCCAGTACTTC.

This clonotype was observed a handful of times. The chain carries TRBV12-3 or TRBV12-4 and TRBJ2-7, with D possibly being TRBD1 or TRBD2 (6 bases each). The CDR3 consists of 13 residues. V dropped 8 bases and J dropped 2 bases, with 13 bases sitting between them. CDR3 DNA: TGTGCCAGCCGGTCGGGGGCAGCCTACGAGCAGTACTTC. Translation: CASRSGAAYEQYF.